The rows below give T cell receptor beta chains drawn from one sample of a study of read filtering for tumor transcriptome and immune sequencing. From the reads, TCRdb called clonotypes with MiXCR, one entry per CDR3 protein. The sample has approximately 45,000 distinct CDR3 sequences, around 20% seen once. Material for sequencing was a population of CD138-negative cells sorted from bone marrow. Source of these receptors: a donor at least 40 years old with multiple myeloma. Both conserved end residues are part of each CDR3.

j_call: TRBJ1-5
v_call: TRBV4-1
cdr3_aa: CASSQVDMGFSNQPQHF

j_call: TRBJ2-2
v_call: TRBV7-8
cdr3_aa: CASSPPLRLARPGELFF

j_call: TRBJ2-1
v_call: TRBV18
cdr3_aa: CASSPRQVRNEQFF

j_call: TRBJ2-7
v_call: TRBV7-2
cdr3_aa: CASSTPRGADEQYF

j_call: TRBJ2-3
v_call: TRBV14
cdr3_aa: CASSQDNTDTQYF

j_call: TRBJ1-4
v_call: TRBV2
cdr3_aa: CASSELQTNEKLFF

j_call: TRBJ2-3
v_call: TRBV20-1
cdr3_aa: CSARQGSTDTQYF

j_call: TRBJ2-7
v_call: TRBV6-2/TRBV6-3
cdr3_aa: CASAGQPKSYEQYF

j_call: TRBJ2-1
v_call: TRBV9
cdr3_aa: CASSPGTSGEQFF

j_call: TRBJ2-2
v_call: TRBV6-1
cdr3_aa: CASKVITGGTGELFF

j_call: TRBJ1-1
v_call: TRBV7-9
cdr3_aa: CASSPRPGDDTEAFF

j_call: TRBJ1-1
v_call: TRBV5-1
cdr3_aa: CASSYDPGQMNTEAFF

j_call: TRBJ1-5
v_call: TRBV30
cdr3_aa: CAWSKGSPQPQHF

j_call: TRBJ2-7
v_call: TRBV20-1
cdr3_aa: CSARDSGDRGRVEQYF

j_call: TRBJ1-1
v_call: TRBV12-5
cdr3_aa: CASGPGGGRNTEAFF

j_call: TRBJ2-1
v_call: TRBV3-1
cdr3_aa: CASSPGASGRSSEQFF

j_call: TRBJ1-1
v_call: TRBV7-9
cdr3_aa: CASSTGQGGTAFF

j_call: TRBJ1-5
v_call: TRBV12-3/TRBV12-4
cdr3_aa: CARPTGQTNQPQHF

j_call: TRBJ2-7
v_call: TRBV4-1
cdr3_aa: CASSRAGTGFYEQYF

j_call: TRBJ2-1
v_call: TRBV19
cdr3_aa: CASSIDGRASSYNEQFF

j_call: TRBJ1-1
v_call: TRBV5-1
cdr3_aa: CASSFTGLNTEAFF

j_call: TRBJ1-6
v_call: TRBV28
cdr3_aa: CASSPGQQNSPLHF

j_call: TRBJ1-1
v_call: TRBV29-1
cdr3_aa: CSVVYGFNTEAFF

j_call: TRBJ2-5
v_call: TRBV7-9
cdr3_aa: CASSFRNRDQETQYF

j_call: TRBJ2-1
v_call: TRBV7-9
cdr3_aa: CASSRTSGSGGNEQFF

j_call: TRBJ2-1
v_call: TRBV6-4
cdr3_aa: CASSDSSGAYNEQFF

j_call: TRBJ2-7
v_call: TRBV13
cdr3_aa: CASSQGSADSYEQYF

j_call: TRBJ2-5
v_call: TRBV11-2
cdr3_aa: CASSFNAGGQETQYF

j_call: TRBJ2-1
v_call: TRBV13
cdr3_aa: CASSLRENSYNEQFF

j_call: TRBJ2-2
v_call: TRBV24-1
cdr3_aa: CATSDVGQGNTGELFF

j_call: TRBJ1-5
v_call: TRBV12-3/TRBV12-4
cdr3_aa: CASSETSPNQPQHF

j_call: TRBJ2-1
v_call: TRBV7-9
cdr3_aa: CASSLGLADHSEQFF